This T cell receptor (beta chain) was captured in a study of blood T cell repertoires in COVID-19. The CDR3 covers 13 residues. From germline, CDR1 is SEHNR and CDR2 FQNEAQ (reference sequence). Deletions cut 8 bases from V and 0 bases from J, with 10 bases between. Assay used: immunoSEQ multiplex PCR; TCRdb lists only in-frame clones, some missing. This table has approximately 300,000 clones, around 92% appearing once. This TCR derives from a woman in her 30s who had recovered from COVID-19. The V gene is TRBV7-9, the J gene TRBJ1-1; maybe TRBD1 (6 bases). Source material: PBMCs or T cells enriched from blood (not recorded which). This CDR3 reads CASGRGMNTEAFF. The CDR3 DNA reads as TGTGCCAGCGGGAGGGGGATGAACACTGAAGCTTTCTTT.